This note documents a single TCR beta chain sequence. The antigen remains unidentified. The source of the sample is a study of CXCR3-negative and CXCR3-positive naive CD8 T cells. Findings of the study overall: Hydrophobicity was higher for TRB CDR3s found in CXCR3-positive naive cells than in CXCR3-negative naive cells.

The CDR3 runs 12 residues. The germline V gene has CDR1 SEHNR and CDR2 FQNEAQ (reference sequence). 5' RACE that incorporated UMI labels was used to prepare the TRB cDNA libraries. TCRdb derives one entry per CDR3 protein from the 5' RACE reads, leaving out DNA. Its table lists about 84,000 distinct CDR3 sequences. This chain connects TRBV7-9 to TRBJ1-1. The sample was naive CXCR3+ CD8+ T cells from blood. Subset given: CD45RO-CCR7+CD27+CD95- naive CD8+ T cells expressing CXCR3 (TNR3+). This TCR was sampled from a human donor in good health. Some clones in this sample may be carry-over from other donors' samples. CDR3 region: CASKRANTEAFF. Combining the CDR3 with reference TRBV7-9 and TRBJ1-1 gives the whole variable domain DTGVSQNPRHKITKRGQNVTFRCDPISEHNRLYWYRQTLGQGPEFLTYFQNEAQLEKSRLLSDRFSAERPKGSFSTLEIQRTEQGDSAMYLCASKRANTEAFFGQGTRLTVV.